This TCR beta chain is drawn from a study of tumor-infiltrating lymphocytes in primary liver carcinoma. DNA and RNA were both co-extracted from approximately 20-30 mg of bulk tissue that had not been sorted. The V end lost 3 bases, the J end lost 6 bases, and 12 bases lay between the germline ends. Germline V gene sequence: CDR1 SGHAT, CDR2 FQNNGV. This CDR3 comprises 13 residues. cDNA specific to TCR beta was made from approximately 500 ng of total RNA, with a constant-region primer employed for priming. Researchers made the TCR beta libraries by running three nested multiplex PCR rounds with slightly modified ARM-PCR. A C-beta reverse primer and TRBV1-TRBV30 forward primers served in each of the first two PCR rounds, at about 10 cycles apiece. TCRdb re-called the multiplex PCR reads with MiXCR, one entry per CDR3 protein. The table records about 29,000 distinct CDR3 sequences, about 79% of them present only once.

The sample taken for sequencing was liver tumor tissue from sampling region 5. Documented subset: tumor region T5, tumor centre. V and J are TRBV11-2 and TRBJ2-7; D is possibly TRBD1 (6 bases). The source is a man aged 40-49 years with primary liver carcinoma and hepatitis B virus infection. CDR3 protein: CASSFDQGGEQYF. In nucleotides, the CDR3 is TGTGCCAGCAGCTTTGATCAAGGGGGCGAGCAGTACTTC.